The next 20 T cell receptor beta chains were all read from a single sample in a study of OX40 agonist ivuxolimab in advanced cancers. TCRdb's copy holds only in-frame clones and misses some; the assay was immunoSEQ multiplex PCR. Of fewer than 85,000 clones detected, 70% to 90% appear once; the ten largest clones hold around 1.8%. The starting material was CD4+ or CD8+ T cells sorted from blood, obtained in a trial of the OX40 agonist ivuxolimab. Receptors originate from an adult with an advanced solid tumor such as melanoma, head and neck, liver or kidney cancer.

V is TRBV6-5 and J is TRBJ1-6, with D perhaps matching TRBD1 (5 bases). CDR3 size: 14 residues. CDR1 is MNHEY, CDR2 SVGAGI, per germline. The V end was cut by 0 bases, the J end by 9 bases, with 9 bases between. As DNA, the CDR3 is TGTGCCAGCAGTTACTCTGGGGGGATTTCACCCCTCCACTTT. This translates into CASSYSGGISPLHF.

Concerning this clone itself: Sequence at one end of the junction differs from germline and may be a read error. V and J are TRBV28 and TRBJ2-7; D is unclear. The CDR3 extends over 11 amino acids. Germline values: CDR1 MDHEN, CDR2 SYDVKM. CDR3 DNA: TGTGCCAGCAGTCTATGGTACGAGCAGTACTTC. As protein: CASSLWYEQYF.

V gene TRBV6-5 combines with J gene TRBJ2-7, with 10 bases matching TRBD2. V shed 6 bases, J shed 2 bases, and the junction held 7 bases outside the gene matches. Germline CDR1 and CDR2: MNHEY and SVGAGI. The CDR3 sequence is 15 residues long. The DNA of the CDR3 is TGTGCCAGCAGGGCCTCTCTAGCGGGAGCCTACGAGCAGTACTTC. Translating gives CASRASLAGAYEQYF.

The V call is TRBV29-1, the J call TRBJ1-1; the D gene is possibly TRBD1 (5 bases). CDR3 size: 12 residues. V was pared by 5 bases and J by 4 bases, with 11 bases between. In germline, CDR1 is SQVTM, CDR2 ANQGSEA. CDR3 region: CSVIEGTTEAFF. CDR3 bases: TGCAGCGTTATCGAGGGGACCACTGAAGCTTTCTTT. Full variable domain (remainder filled in from reference TRBV29-1 and TRBJ1-1): SAVISQKPSRDICQRGTSLTIQCQVDSQVTMMFWYRQQPGQSLTLIATANQGSEATYESGFVIDKFPISRPNLTFSTLTVSNMSPEDSSIYLCSVIEGTTEAFFGQGTRLTVV.

As to this clone: Sequence at one end of the junction differs from germline and may be a read error. In DNA form, the CDR3 reads TGTGCCAGCAGCTTCGGTGGCTCGGGGGAAAAACTGTTTTTT. This encodes CASSFGGSGEKLFF. The chain carries TRBV5-3 and TRBJ1-4, with unresolved D. TRBV5-3 is an ORF for which the function is uncertain. The CDR3 has 14 residues.

The chain links TRBV19 to TRBJ2-7; maybe TRBD2 (6 bases). Germline loops: CDR1 LNHDA, CDR2 SQIVND (reference sequence). The CDR3 has 17 residues. Trimming removed 2 bases at V and 4 bases at J, with 21 bases between. CDR3 in amino acids: CASSIKGESSGSYEQYF. The CDR3 nucleotides read TGTGCCAGTAGTATAAAAGGGGAGAGTAGCGGATCATACGAGCAGTACTTC.

The chain links TRBV6-1 to TRBJ1-4; TRBD1 is a possible D gene (6 bases). The CDR3 loop spans 15 amino acids. V lost 6 bases, J lost 5 bases, and 16 bases lay in between. CDR1 is MNHNS and CDR2 is SASEGT in the germline V gene. This chain's CDR3 is CASSRSTGINEKLFF. Here the CDR3 DNA reads TGTGCCAGCAGCCGCTCTACAGGGATCAATGAAAAACTGTTTTTT.

The genes are TRBV7-6 and TRBJ1-5, with D perhaps matching TRBD1 (6 bases). This CDR3 spans 17 amino acids. CDR1 and CDR2 (germline): SGHVS, FNYEAQ. V lost 1 base, J lost 0 bases, and 13 bases lay in between. Here the CDR3 DNA reads TGTGCCAGCAGCTTAGAAGTCAGGGGTAATAGCAATCAGCCCCAGCATTTT. Protein product: CASSLEVRGNSNQPQHF.

The rearrangement links TRBV6-5 to TRBJ1-1; possibly TRBD1 for D (5 bases). The V and J ends lost 7 bases and 4 bases respectively, with 16 bases between them. CDR1 is MNHEY, CDR2 SVGAGI, per germline. CDR3 length equals 14 residues. The CDR3 region is CASTSPGDSTEAFF. CDR3 DNA sequence: TGTGCCAGCACCTCCCCGGGGGATAGCACTGAAGCTTTCTTT.

The chain carries TRBV5-5 and TRBJ1-2; no definite D call. CDR3 length: 14 amino acids. V gave up 0 bases and J gave up 1 base, with 7 bases separating them. In germline, CDR1 is SGHKS, CDR2 YYEKEE (reference sequence). The CDR3 here is CASSLGGGNYGYTF. CDR3 nucleotides: TGTGCCAGCAGCTTGGGAGGAGGTAACTATGGCTACACCTTC.

This clone was found once. The rearrangement joins TRBV2 to TRBJ2-5, with a tentative D call TRBD1 (6 bases). The CDR3 spans 14 residues. Trimming shortened V by 4 bases and J by 5 bases, and 14 bases separated the two germline ends. Germline values: CDR1 SNHLY, CDR2 FYNNEI. DNA of the CDR3: TGTGCCAGCAGTGTTATTGGGGGCGGGGAGACCCAGTACTTC. This translates into CASSVIGGGETQYF.

The chain links TRBV11-2 to TRBJ2-1; D is possibly TRBD2 (6 bases). CDR1 and CDR2 from the germline V gene are SGHAT and FQNNGV. This CDR3 is 14 amino acids long. V was shortened by 1 base and J by 4 bases, with 8 bases between the two germline ends. The CDR3 loop is CASSLARGYNEQFF. CDR3 in DNA: TGTGCCAGCAGCTTAGCCCGGGGGTACAATGAGCAGTTCTTC.

The J gene is TRBJ2-5, the V gene TRBV18, with unresolved D. Germline V CDR1 and CDR2: KGHSH, LQKENI. Trimming pared 0 bases from V and 2 bases from J, leaving 13 bases between. The CDR3 length is 16 residues. The CDR3 reads CASSPPLQRRQETQYF. CDR3 sequence (DNA): TGTGCCAGCTCACCACCGTTACAGAGACGTCAAGAGACCCAGTACTTC.

This chain links TRBV6-5 with TRBJ2-1; 10 positions match TRBD2. Germline CDR1 reads MNHEY; CDR2 reads SVGAGI. The CDR3 length is 14 residues. The V segment lost 4 bases and the J segment 6 bases; nucleotides outside the gene matches: 3. CDR3 amino acids: CASSFRTSGNEQFF. DNA for the CDR3: TGTGCCAGCAGTTTTCGGACTAGCGGCAATGAGCAGTTCTTC.

V is TRBV2 and J is TRBJ1-2; D call uncertain. The V gene's germline CDR1 is SNHLY and CDR2 FYNNEI. This CDR3 contains 12 residues. V was clipped by 6 bases and J by 1 base, with 6 bases between them. CDR3 amino acids: CASRLDNYGYTF. The CDR3 DNA reads as TGTGCCAGCAGGCTTGATAACTATGGCTACACCTTC.

V usage is TRBV5-4 and J usage is TRBJ2-2; D might be TRBD2 (6 bases). This CDR3 has 16 residues. Deletions cut 0 bases from V and 8 bases from J, with 17 bases between. The germline CDR1 and CDR2 sequences are SGHNT and YYREEE (reference sequence). The CDR3 nucleotides are TGTGCCAGCAGCTTGGAGTATCCGGGACTCGGTGGGGAGCTGTTTTTT. Translation: CASSLEYPGLGGELFF.

This chain joins TRBV29-1 and TRBJ2-1; D possibly corresponds to TRBD1 (6 bases). The V and J ends lost 5 bases and 7 bases respectively, with 12 bases between them. Germline values: CDR1 SQVTM, CDR2 ANQGSEA. There are 12 residues in the CDR3. The CDR3 nucleotides are TGCAGCGTTAAAGGGGGATTGAATGAGCAGTTCTTC. Its translation: CSVKGGLNEQFF.

V and J are TRBV30 and TRBJ2-1, with 11 bases aligning to TRBD2. The J segment lost 4 bases and the V segment lost 4 bases, leaving 3 bases of the junction unmatched. The CDR3 has 14 residues. Germline V gene data show CDR1 as GTSNPN and CDR2 as SVGIG (reference sequence). CDR3 sequence: CAWKWTSGYNEQFF. Here the CDR3 DNA reads TGTGCCTGGAAATGGACTAGCGGGTACAATGAGCAGTTCTTC.

The rearrangement joins TRBV15 to TRBJ1-1; perhaps TRBD1 as D (6 bases). Per germline, CDR1 LNHNV and CDR2 YYDKDF (reference sequence). The germline V and J ends were trimmed by 3 bases and 8 bases, with 22 bases remaining between them. This CDR3 is built from 16 residues. Here the CDR3 reads CATSSSGWQGIGEAFF. CDR3 coding DNA: TGTGCCACCAGCAGCAGCGGTTGGCAGGGGATCGGAGAAGCTTTCTTT. Drawing the rest from reference TRBV15 and TRBJ1-1, the complete variable domain is DAMVIQNPRYQVTQFGKPVTLSCSQTLNHNVMYWYQQKSSQAPKLLFHYYDKDFNNEADTPDNFQSRRPNTSFCFLDIRSPGLGDTAMYLCATSSSGWQGIGEAFFGQGTRLTVV.

The chain uses TRBV19 and TRBJ2-3; D gene uncertain. Between the trimmed V and J ends, which lost 1 base and 0 bases, there was a span of 8 bases. This CDR3 spans 15 amino acids. The germline V gene encodes CDR1 LNHDA and CDR2 SQIVND (reference sequence). DNA for the CDR3: TGTGCCAGTAGTATAGGTAGCCGGAGCACAGATACGCAGTATTTT. Residues: CASSIGSRSTDTQYF.